These T cell receptor beta chains were read from a single sample in a study of OX40 agonist ivuxolimab in advanced cancers. TCRdb's table, derived via immunoSEQ multiplex PCR, lists solely in-frame clones and lacks some. The profile shows about 48,000 clones, approximately 89% of them singletons. The sequencing used CD4+ or CD8+ T cells sorted from blood, collected in a trial of the OX40 agonist ivuxolimab. Receptors originate from an adult with an advanced solid tumor such as melanoma, head and neck, liver or kidney cancer. The conserved cysteine and the conserved F or W are not part of the CDR3 here. For some rows the clone size is stated as once, few or many, or as a class when expanded; others skip it.

NA,TRBJ2-2,TRBV4-1,ASSQERGGELF
NA,TRBJ1-3,TRBV5-8,ASSWIIGGSGNTIY
NA,TRBJ2-3,TRBV27,ASSYRGSTDTQY
NA,TRBJ1-1,TRBV5-4,ASIIPGRTEAF
NA,TRBJ1-1,TRBV19,ASSIRGGGNTEAF
NA,TRBJ2-7,TRBV4-1,ASSQISRGDYEQY
NA,TRBJ2-7,TRBV7-6,ASSLGTGSEQY
NA,TRBJ1-1,TRBV6-4,ASRLNSYTEAF
NA,TRBJ1-4,TRBV4-1,ASSQPTGGIREKLF
NA,TRBJ1-5,TRBV27,ASSLLRANQPQH
few,TRBJ2-5,TRBV6-5,ASSYSGGSQETQY
NA,TRBJ1-2,TRBV2,ASNPTDYGYT
few,TRBJ2-7,TRBV11-2,ASSLQTSYEQY
NA,TRBJ2-3,TRBV29-1,SVAPGDGLRDTQY
NA,TRBJ2-2,TRBV9,ASSDRLAGGLGTGELF
NA,TRBJ2-3,TRBV5-4,ASSLGVDTQY
NA,TRBJ2-1,TRBV19,ASSIVGHNEQF
NA,TRBJ2-3,TRBV5-8,ASSNTERQAPLDTQY